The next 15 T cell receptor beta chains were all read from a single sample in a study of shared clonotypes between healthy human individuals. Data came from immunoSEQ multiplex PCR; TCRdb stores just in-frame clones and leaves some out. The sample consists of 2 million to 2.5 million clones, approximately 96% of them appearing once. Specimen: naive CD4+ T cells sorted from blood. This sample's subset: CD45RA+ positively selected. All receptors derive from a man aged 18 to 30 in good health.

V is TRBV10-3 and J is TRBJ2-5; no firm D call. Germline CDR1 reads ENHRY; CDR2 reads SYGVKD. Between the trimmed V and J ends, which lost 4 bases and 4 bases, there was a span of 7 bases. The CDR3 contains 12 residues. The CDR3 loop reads CAISVGGETQYF. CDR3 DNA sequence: TGTGCCATCAGTGTGGGCGGAGAGACCCAGTACTTC.

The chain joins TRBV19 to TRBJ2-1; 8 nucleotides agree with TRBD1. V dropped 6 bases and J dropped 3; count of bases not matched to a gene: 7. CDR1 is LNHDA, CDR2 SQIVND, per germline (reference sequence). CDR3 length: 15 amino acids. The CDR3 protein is CASSPGGSFYNEQFF. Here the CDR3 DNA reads TGTGCCAGTAGCCCAGGGGGCAGCTTCTACAATGAGCAGTTCTTC.

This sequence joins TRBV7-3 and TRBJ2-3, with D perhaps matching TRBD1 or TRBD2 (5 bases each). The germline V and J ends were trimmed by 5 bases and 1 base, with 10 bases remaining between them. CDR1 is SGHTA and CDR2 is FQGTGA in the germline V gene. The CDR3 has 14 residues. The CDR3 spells CASSRGVGTDTQYF. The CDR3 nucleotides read TGTGCCAGCAGCCGAGGGGTCGGCACAGATACGCAGTATTTT. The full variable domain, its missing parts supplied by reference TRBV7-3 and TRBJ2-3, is GAGVSQTPSNKVTEKGKYVELRCDPISGHTALYWYRQSLGQGPEFLIYFQGTGAADDSGLPNDRFFAVRPEGSVSTLKIQRTERGDSAVYLCASSRGVGTDTQYFGPGTRLTVL.

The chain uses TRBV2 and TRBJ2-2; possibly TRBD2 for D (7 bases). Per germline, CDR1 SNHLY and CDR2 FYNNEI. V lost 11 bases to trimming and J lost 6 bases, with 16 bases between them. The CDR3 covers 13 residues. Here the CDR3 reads CASRGGTAGELFF. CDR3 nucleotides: TGTGCCTCCAGGGGAGGGACGGCCGGGGAGCTGTTTTTT.

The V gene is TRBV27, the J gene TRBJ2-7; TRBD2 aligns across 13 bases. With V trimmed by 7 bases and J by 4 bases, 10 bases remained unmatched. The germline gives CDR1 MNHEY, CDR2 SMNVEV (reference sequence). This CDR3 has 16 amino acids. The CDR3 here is CASTGGLAGALYEQYF. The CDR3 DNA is TGTGCCAGCACTGGCGGACTAGCGGGAGCCCTGTACGAGCAGTACTTC.

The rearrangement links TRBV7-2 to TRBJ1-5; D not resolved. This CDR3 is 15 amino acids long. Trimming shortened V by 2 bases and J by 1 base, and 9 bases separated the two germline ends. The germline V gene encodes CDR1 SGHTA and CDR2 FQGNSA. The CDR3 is CASSLLVGSNQPQHF. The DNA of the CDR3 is TGTGCCAGCAGCTTACTCGTTGGGAGCAATCAGCCCCAGCATTTT.

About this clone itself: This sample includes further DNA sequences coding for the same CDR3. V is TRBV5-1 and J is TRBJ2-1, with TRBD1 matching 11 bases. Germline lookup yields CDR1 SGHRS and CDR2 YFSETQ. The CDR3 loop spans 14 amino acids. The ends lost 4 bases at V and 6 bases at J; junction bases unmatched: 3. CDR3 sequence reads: CASSQGQGGNEQFF. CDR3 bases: TGCGCCAGCAGCCAGGGACAGGGGGGCAATGAGCAGTTCTTC.

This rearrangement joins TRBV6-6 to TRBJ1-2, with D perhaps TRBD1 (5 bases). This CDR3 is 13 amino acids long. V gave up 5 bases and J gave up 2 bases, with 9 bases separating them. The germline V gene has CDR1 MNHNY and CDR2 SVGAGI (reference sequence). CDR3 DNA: TGTGCCAGCAGTCTTAGACAGAACTATGGCTACACCTTC. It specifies CASSLRQNYGYTF.

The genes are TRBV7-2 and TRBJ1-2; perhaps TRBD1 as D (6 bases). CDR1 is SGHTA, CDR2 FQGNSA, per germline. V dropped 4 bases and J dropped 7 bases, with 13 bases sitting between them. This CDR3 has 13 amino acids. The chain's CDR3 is CASSSQGTGGYTF. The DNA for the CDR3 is TGTGCCAGCAGCTCACAGGGCACGGGTGGCTACACCTTC.

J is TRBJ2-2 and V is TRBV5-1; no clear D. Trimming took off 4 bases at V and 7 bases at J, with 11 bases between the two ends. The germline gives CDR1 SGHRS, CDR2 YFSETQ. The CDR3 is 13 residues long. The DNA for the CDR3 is TGCGCCAGCAGCCCCCCCGTGATCGGGGAGCTGTTTTTT. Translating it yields CASSPPVIGELFF.

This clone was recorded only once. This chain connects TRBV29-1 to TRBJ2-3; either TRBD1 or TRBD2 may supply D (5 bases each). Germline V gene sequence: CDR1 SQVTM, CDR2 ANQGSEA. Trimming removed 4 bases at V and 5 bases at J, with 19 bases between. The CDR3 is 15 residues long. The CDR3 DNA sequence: TGCAGCGTTGTCCTAAGGGACCGGGTCGGAGATACGCAGTATTTT. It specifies CSVVLRDRVGDTQYF.

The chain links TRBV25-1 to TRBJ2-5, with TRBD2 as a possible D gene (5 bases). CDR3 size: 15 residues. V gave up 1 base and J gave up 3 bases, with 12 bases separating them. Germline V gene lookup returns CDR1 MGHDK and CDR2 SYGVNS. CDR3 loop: CASSELTPGKETQYF. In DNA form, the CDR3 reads TGTGCCAGCAGTGAATTGACCCCCGGGAAAGAGACCCAGTACTTC.

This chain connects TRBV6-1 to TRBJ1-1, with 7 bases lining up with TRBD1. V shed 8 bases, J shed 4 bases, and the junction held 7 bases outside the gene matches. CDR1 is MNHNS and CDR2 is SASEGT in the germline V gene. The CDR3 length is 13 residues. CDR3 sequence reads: CASLRNRGTEAFF. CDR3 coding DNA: TGTGCCAGCCTCAGGAACAGGGGCACTGAAGCTTTCTTT.

The CDR3 region is CASSPTGGNEKLFF. The CDR3 DNA sequence: TGTGCCAGCAGCCCCACTGGCGGTAATGAAAAACTGTTTTTT. The V gene is TRBV11-2, the J gene TRBJ1-4; the D is unclear. The ends were cut back, 5 bases at V and 4 bases at J, with 11 bases in the middle. CDR1 and CDR2 (germline): SGHAT, FQNNGV. The CDR3 length is 14 residues.

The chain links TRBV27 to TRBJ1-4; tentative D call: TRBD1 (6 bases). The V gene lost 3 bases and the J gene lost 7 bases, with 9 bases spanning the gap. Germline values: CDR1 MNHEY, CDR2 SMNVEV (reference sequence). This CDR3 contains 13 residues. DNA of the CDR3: TGTGCCAGCAGTTTCACAGGGACTGAAAAACTGTTTTTT. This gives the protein CASSFTGTEKLFF.